Listed here are 29 T cell receptor beta chains from one sample, sequenced in a study of blood T cell repertoires in COVID-19. Data came from immunoSEQ multiplex PCR; TCRdb stores just in-frame clones and leaves some out. Seen here are 94,000 or so clones, more than 65% observed once, and the top ten hold roughly 25%. The sequencing sample was made of peripheral blood. These receptors came from a man aged 55-75 years with acute or convalescent COVID-19.

The rearrangement uses TRBV7-2 and TRBJ1-2; 7 nucleotides agree with TRBD1. Germline CDR1 and CDR2: SGHTA and FQGNSA. This CDR3 comprises 16 residues. With 5 bases clipped from V and 4 bases from J, the junction kept 13 bases outside the gene matches. CDR3 in DNA: TGTGCCAGCAGCCCCAACGGGGCAGGGGGAGTCTATGGCTACACCTTC. It translates to CASSPNGAGGVYGYTF.

The chain joins TRBV12-3 or TRBV12-4 to TRBJ1-2; D is ambiguous. V was cut by 7 bases and J by 8 bases, with 14 bases left in between. The CDR3 has 12 residues. The CDR3 spells CASTHIRGGYTF. The DNA for the CDR3 is TGTGCCAGCACCCACATCCGGGGAGGCTACACCTTC.

CDR3 DNA sequence: TGCAGTGCTGGTGGCGGAGCGGGGGGGCCGGATACGCAGTATTTT. Amino acid sequence: CSAGGGAGGPDTQYF. V and J are TRBV20-1 and TRBJ2-3, with TRBD2 matching 10 bases. V lost 5 bases, J lost 6 bases, and 11 bases stayed unmatched. CDR1 is DFQATT and CDR2 is SNEGSKA in the germline V gene (reference sequence). This CDR3 region has 15 residues.

J is TRBJ1-2 and V is TRBV6-5; 10 bases are shared with TRBD1. The CDR3 sequence is 16 residues long. With V trimmed by 3 bases and J by 5 bases, 9 bases remained unmatched. Germline CDR1 and CDR2: MNHEY and SVGAGI. The CDR3 here is CASSYQRTGGTYGYTF. The CDR3 nucleotides read TGTGCCAGCAGTTATCAACGGACAGGGGGGACTTATGGCTACACCTTC.

The rearrangement uses TRBV27 and TRBJ1-2, with D possibly being TRBD1 (5 bases). The CDR3 sequence is 13 residues long. V lost 2 bases to trimming and J lost 8 bases, with 12 bases between them. CDR1 and CDR2 from the germline V gene are MNHEY and SMNVEV (reference sequence). CDR3 sequence (DNA): TGTGCCAGCAGTTTAGGGGCGGGGCAGGGCTACACCTTC. Encoded protein: CASSLGAGQGYTF.

The gene calls are TRBV19 and TRBJ1-4; TRBD1 matches at 8 bases. The CDR3 sequence is 15 residues long. The V segment lost 7 bases and the J segment 7 bases; nucleotides outside the gene matches: 11. Germline V lookup: CDR1 LNHDA, CDR2 SQIVND (reference sequence). In DNA, the CDR3 is TGTGCCAGTACCTTACTCGGACAGGGAAGTGAAAAACTGTTTTTT. The encoded protein is CASTLLGQGSEKLFF.

The V call is TRBV7-2, the J call TRBJ1-1; TRBD1 matches 8 bases. Germline V gives CDR1 SGHTA, CDR2 FQGNSA. The CDR3 is 18 amino acids. J lost 4 bases, V lost 1 base, and 14 bases had no gene match. As DNA, the CDR3 is TGTGCCAGCAGCTTAGTGGGGGTGGCAGGGGGCGGAATCACTGAAGCTTTCTTT. This codes for CASSLVGVAGGGITEAFF.

V is TRBV30 and J is TRBJ1-1; D gene unclear. This CDR3 has 11 residues. CDR1 GTSNPN and CDR2 SVGIG come from the germline V gene (reference sequence). Trimming stripped 2 bases from V and 12 bases from J, with 13 bases between. This CDR3 reads CAWSPTGGTFF. DNA of the CDR3: TGTGCCTGGAGTCCCACGGGTGGAACTTTCTTT.

V usage is TRBV4-1 and J usage is TRBJ1-5, with unresolved D. CDR3 size: 15 residues. V was cut by 1 base and J by 5 bases, with 12 bases left in between. Germline assignment: CDR1 MGHRA and CDR2 YSYEKL. DNA of the CDR3: TGCGCCAGCAGCCAAGCAGTTCAGGCTGATCAGCCCCAGCATTTT. This encodes CASSQAVQADQPQHF.

The genes are TRBV5-4 and TRBJ2-2, with 12 nucleotides matching TRBD2. The germline CDR1 and CDR2 sequences are SGHNT and YYREEE (reference sequence). The length of the CDR3 is 16 residues. V was clipped by 4 bases and J by 6 bases; unmatched bases: 7. CDR3 sequence reads: CASSPSGGATSGELFF. The DNA for the CDR3 is TGTGCCAGCAGCCCTAGCGGGGGGGCCACCTCCGGGGAGCTGTTTTTT.

This clone was counted between two and nine times. The gene calls are TRBV20-1 and TRBJ2-1; D remains ambiguous. Germline V gene lookup returns CDR1 DFQATT and CDR2 SNEGSKA (reference sequence). This CDR3 is built from 11 residues. V was shortened by 5 bases and J by 7 bases, with 9 bases between the two germline ends. CDR3 DNA sequence: TGCAGTGCTCCTTATATGAATGAGCAGTTCTTC. Amino acid sequence: CSAPYMNEQFF.

This chain uses TRBV18 with TRBJ2-5, with 9 bases matching TRBD1. The length of the CDR3 is 15 residues. With V trimmed by 4 bases and J by 5 bases, 8 bases remained unmatched. From germline, CDR1 is KGHSH and CDR2 LQKENI. CDR3 sequence: CASSLSQGAPETQYF. Here the CDR3 DNA reads TGTGCCAGCTCACTTTCACAGGGGGCGCCGGAGACCCAGTACTTC.

This chain joins TRBV19 and TRBJ2-5, with TRBD2 matching over 7 bases. The germline gives CDR1 LNHDA, CDR2 SQIVND (reference sequence). V trimming: 4 bases; J trimming: 5 bases; junction bases outside the gene matches: 4. The CDR3 length is 13 residues. The CDR3 is CASSNTAGETQYF. The CDR3 nucleotides read TGTGCCAGTAGTAATACAGCGGGGGAGACCCAGTACTTC.

As DNA, the CDR3 is TGTGCCAGCAGCAGCTCAGGGTTTGTCTATGGCTACACCTTC. This codes for CASSSSGFVYGYTF. V usage is TRBV3-1 (or the pseudogene TRBV3-2) and J usage is TRBJ1-2, with D perhaps TRBD1 (5 bases). V gave up 5 bases and J gave up 4 bases, with 14 bases separating them. CDR3 length: 14 residues. Germline V gene data show CDR1 as LGHDT and CDR2 as YNNKEL (reference sequence).

The chain has TRBV6-5 and TRBJ1-1; TRBD1 might be the D (5 bases). Germline assignment: CDR1 MNHEY and CDR2 SVGAGI. The CDR3 extends over 15 amino acids. V was clipped by 7 bases and J by 5 bases, with 20 bases between them. CDR3 sequence: CASTPLGRSSTEAFF. CDR3 coding DNA: TGTGCCAGCACCCCGCTGGGGCGTTCCTCGACTGAAGCTTTCTTT.

The chain recombines TRBV28 with TRBJ1-1, with unresolved D. Germline V CDR1 and CDR2: MDHEN, SYDVKM. V was clipped by 6 bases and J by 0 bases, with 8 bases between them. The CDR3 loop spans 13 amino acids. CDR3 residues: CASRQVLNTEAFF. The CDR3, as DNA: TGTGCCAGCAGGCAGGTGTTGAACACTGAAGCTTTCTTT.

V and J are TRBV5-1 and TRBJ1-4; tentative D call: TRBD1 (5 bases). The CDR3 extends over 14 amino acids. V lost 1 base and J 6 bases, leaving 10 bases between the germline ends. Germline CDR1 reads SGHRS; CDR2 reads YFSETQ. The CDR3 reads CASSLSGVDEKLFF. The CDR3 DNA reads TGCGCCAGCAGCTTGTCGGGGGTAGATGAAAAACTGTTTTTT. The variable domain in full, completed from reference TRBV5-1 and TRBJ1-4, reads KAGVTQTPRYLIKTRGQQVTLSCSPISGHRSVSWYQQTPGQGLQFLFEYFSETQRNKGNFPGRFSGRQFSNSRSEMNVSTLELGDSALYLCASSLSGVDEKLFFGSGTQLSVL.

The count of this clone is one. The chain couples TRBV2 to TRBJ2-7; 7 nucleotides align to TRBD2. J gave up 3 bases and V 7 bases, and 9 bases lay outside the gene matches. Germline CDR1 is SNHLY and CDR2 is FYNNEI. The length of the CDR3 is 14 residues. The CDR3 loop reads CASTPRGNDYEQYF. CDR3 sequence (DNA): TGTGCCAGCACCCCGCGGGGGAATGACTACGAGCAGTACTTC.

This clone was counted between two and nine times. The J gene is TRBJ2-2, the V gene TRBV7-2; D remains ambiguous. The CDR3 runs 14 residues. V dropped 5 bases and J dropped 1 base, with 8 bases sitting between them. Germline CDR1 SGHTA, CDR2 FQGNSA. The CDR3 DNA reads TGTGCCAGCAGCCCATACAGGAACACCGGGGAGCTGTTTTTT. Translating gives CASSPYRNTGELFF.

CDR3 bases: TGTGCCAGCTCACCCGGACAGGGCATGAACACCGGGGAGCTGTTTTTT. Translating gives CASSPGQGMNTGELFF. The rearrangement joins TRBV18 to TRBJ2-2, with TRBD1 matching over 8 bases. The germline CDR1 and CDR2 sequences are KGHSH and LQKENI. The ends lost 3 bases at V and 1 base at J; junction bases unmatched: 4. This CDR3 is built from 16 residues.

V is TRBV7-2 and J is TRBJ1-2, with a weak D call TRBD1 (6 bases). This CDR3 has 15 amino acids. V gave up 3 bases and J gave up 4 bases, with 15 bases separating them. Germline-derived CDR1 and CDR2 are SGHTA and FQGNSA. The CDR3 bases are TGTGCCAGCAGCTTGGCGGGGGCCCCCAGCTATGGCTACACCTTC. This translates into CASSLAGAPSYGYTF.

The chain uses TRBV3-1 (or the pseudogene TRBV3-2) and TRBJ1-5; D is ambiguous. The V and J ends lost 1 base and 5 bases respectively, with 6 bases between them. The CDR3 is made up of 13 amino acids. Germline CDR1 is LGHDT and CDR2 is YNNKEL (reference sequence). The CDR3 nucleotides are TGTGCCAGCAGCCAAGCCCGGGATCAGCCCCAGCATTTT. Amino acids: CASSQARDQPQHF.

The chain has TRBV9 and TRBJ1-1; a weak D match, TRBD1 (6 bases). The CDR3 is 16 residues long. Germline V lookup: CDR1 SGDLS, CDR2 YYNGEE. V was trimmed by 2 bases and J by 4 bases, leaving 18 bases between them. CDR3 nucleotides: TGTGCCAGCAGCGTCGCGCAGGGGCGAGGGAGCACTGAAGCTTTCTTT. Amino acids: CASSVAQGRGSTEAFF.

The chain is built from TRBV28 and TRBJ2-3, with D maybe TRBD1 (5 bases). Germline lookup yields CDR1 MDHEN and CDR2 SYDVKM. This CDR3 has 13 amino acids. V gave up 4 bases and J gave up 4 bases, with 9 bases separating them. The CDR3 DNA reads TGTGCCAGCAGTTCGACAGTTCCAGATACGCAGTATTTT. This encodes CASSSTVPDTQYF.

The chain employs TRBV3-1 (or the pseudogene TRBV3-2) and TRBJ1-2; D ambiguous. From germline, CDR1 is LGHDT and CDR2 YNNKEL (reference sequence). CDR3 length: 12 amino acids. V was clipped by 3 bases and J by 7 bases, with 9 bases between them. CDR3 in amino acids: CASSQSNSGYTF. The CDR3 DNA follows: TGTGCCAGCAGCCAGTCGAACAGTGGCTACACCTTC.

This clone was seen once. The chain recombines TRBV7-2 with TRBJ2-5; TRBD2 is a possible D gene (6 bases). CDR3 length: 15 amino acids. CDR1 SGHTA and CDR2 FQGNSA come from the germline V gene. V gave up 5 bases and J gave up 5 bases, with 18 bases separating them. Here the CDR3 reads CASSIYLGRRETQYF. For the CDR3, the DNA is TGTGCCAGCAGCATCTATCTTGGGAGGCGGGAGACCCAGTACTTC.

Only one count was recorded for this clone. The rearrangement uses TRBV6-6 and TRBJ2-1; 12 bases are shared with TRBD1. The CDR3 covers 19 residues. Germline CDR1 reads MNHNY; CDR2 reads SVGAGI (reference sequence). Trimming at V came to 5 bases and at J to 2 bases, leaving 13 bases not matched to a gene. The CDR3 DNA follows: TGTGCCAGCAGTCCAGTCCCGGGACAGGGGGCGAGAACCTACAATGAGCAGTTCTTC. This encodes CASSPVPGQGARTYNEQFF.

This rearrangement joins TRBV2 to TRBJ1-4; the D gene is possibly TRBD1 (6 bases). The ends were cut back, 6 bases at V and 4 bases at J, with 15 bases in the middle. The CDR3 is 15 residues long. CDR1 is SNHLY, CDR2 FYNNEI, per germline. The CDR3, as DNA: TGTGCCAGCAGAGTCGGACAGACAATTAATGAAAAACTGTTTTTT. This codes for CASRVGQTINEKLFF.

The chain carries TRBV24-1 and TRBJ2-1, with 11 bases fitting TRBD2. V trimming: 4 bases; J trimming: 5 bases; junction bases outside the gene matches: 3. Germline CDR1 reads KGHDR; CDR2 reads SFDVKD. The CDR3 is 15 residues long. The CDR3 reads CATSEGLAVDNEQFF. The CDR3, as DNA: TGTGCCACCAGTGAGGGACTAGCGGTAGACAATGAGCAGTTCTTC.